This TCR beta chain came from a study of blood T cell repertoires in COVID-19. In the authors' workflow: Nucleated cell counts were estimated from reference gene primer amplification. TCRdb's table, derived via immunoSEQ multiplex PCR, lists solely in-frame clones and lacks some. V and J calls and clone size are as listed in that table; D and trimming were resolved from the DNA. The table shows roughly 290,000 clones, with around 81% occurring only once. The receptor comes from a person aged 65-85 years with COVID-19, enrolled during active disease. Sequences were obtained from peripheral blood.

CDR3 protein: CASSATGVSGNTIYF. CDR3 nucleotide sequence: TGTGCCAGTAGTGCGACAGGGGTCTCTGGAAACACCATATATTTT. The chain couples TRBV19 to TRBJ1-3; 8 positions agree with TRBD1. CDR3 length equals 15 residues. Looked up from germline, CDR1 is LNHDA and CDR2 is SQIVND (reference sequence). Unmatched junction bases numbered 3, after V lost 5 bases and J lost 0 bases.